These 9 T cell receptor beta chains were sequenced from one sample in a study of blood T cell repertoires in COVID-19 (dated by TCRdb to 2019 to 2021). The library came from the immunoSEQ multiplex PCR assay. Held by TCRdb, this immuneACCESS table contains in-frame sequences only and omits some clones. Under half of the omission traces to an unresolved V gene where checked; the cause of the rest is unknown. For this sample there are 200,000 or so clones; more than 70% appear just once. Clones ranked in the top ten supply roughly 2.5% of the sample. Sequencing used PBMCs or T cells enriched from blood (not recorded which). These receptors were obtained from a woman in her 40s with acute COVID-19.

This sequence joins TRBV19 and TRBJ2-3, with D tentatively TRBD1 (6 bases). Trimming took 0 bases from V and 1 from J, leaving 14 bases between them. The CDR3 is made up of 17 amino acids. Germline values: CDR1 LNHDA, CDR2 SQIVND (reference sequence). The DNA for the CDR3 is TGTGCCAGTAGTATAGATTTGGGGGCCCCCGGCACAGATACGCAGTATTTT. Translating gives CASSIDLGAPGTDTQYF.

This clone has a single count. This rearrangement joins TRBV2 to TRBJ1-5, with unresolved D. Germline V lookup: CDR1 SNHLY, CDR2 FYNNEI. V was pared by 7 bases and J by 2 bases, with 12 bases between. The length of the CDR3 is 14 residues. CDR3 loop: CASMRGLGNQPQHF. As DNA, the CDR3 is TGTGCCAGCATGAGAGGGTTAGGCAATCAGCCCCAGCATTTT.

This rearrangement joins TRBV10-2 to TRBJ2-5, with TRBD2 matching 12 bases. V was pared by 3 bases and J by 3 bases, with 8 bases of the junction left unmatched. The CDR3 is 17 amino acids. Germline CDR1 and CDR2: WSHSY and SAAADI. CDR3 residues: CASSDLAGGPSEETQYF. The CDR3 nucleotides are TGCGCCAGCAGTGACCTAGCGGGGGGGCCTAGCGAAGAGACCCAGTACTTC.

This clone was observed a single time. CDR3 nucleotide sequence: TGTGCCAGCAGCTTTCCGGGACTAGACAAAGAGACCCAGTACTTC. It yields the protein CASSFPGLDKETQYF. The genes are TRBV7-2 and TRBJ2-5; 8 bases match TRBD2. Looked up from germline, CDR1 is SGHTA and CDR2 is FQGNSA. The V gene end was trimmed by 3 bases and the J gene end by 3 bases; junction bases not matched to a gene: 6. The CDR3 contains 15 residues.

The J gene is TRBJ2-5, the V gene TRBV6-5, with D perhaps TRBD1 (5 bases). The germline V gene has CDR1 MNHEY and CDR2 SVGAGI. V was cut by 6 bases and J by 5 bases, with 16 bases left in between. The CDR3 contains 14 residues. The CDR3 DNA is TGTGCCAGCAGCACCCCCAGGGCGTCGGAGACCCAGTACTTC. Translating it yields CASSTPRASETQYF.

The chain has TRBV3-1 (or the pseudogene TRBV3-2) and TRBJ2-5; 10 nucleotides align to TRBD1. CDR1 is LGHDT and CDR2 is YNNKEL in the germline V gene (reference sequence). This CDR3 spans 15 amino acids. J was trimmed by 9 bases and V by 6 bases; bases with no gene match: 13. This chain's CDR3 is CASRRQGAPSEPQYF. The CDR3 region has the DNA TGTGCCAGCAGGCGACAGGGGGCGCCGTCTGAGCCCCAGTACTTC.

The V and J genes are TRBV7-9 and TRBJ1-1, with a weak D call TRBD1 (6 bases). CDR1 SEHNR and CDR2 FQNEAQ come from the germline V gene (reference sequence). This CDR3 is built from 15 residues. Trimming pared 6 bases from V and 1 base from J, leaving 15 bases between. The CDR3 protein is CASRGTQGTNTEAFF. The CDR3 DNA follows: TGTGCCAGCAGGGGGACACAGGGTACGAACACTGAAGCTTTCTTT.

The chain couples TRBV9 to TRBJ1-3, with D possibly matching TRBD1 (6 bases). In germline, CDR1 is SGDLS, CDR2 YYNGEE. CDR3 length: 15 amino acids. V was clipped by 3 bases and J by 1 base, with 11 bases between them. The CDR3 reads CASSAPQGSGNTIYF. The CDR3 nucleotides read TGTGCCAGCAGCGCCCCACAGGGATCTGGAAACACCATATATTTT.

This clone was observed a handful of times. The V gene is TRBV4-3, the J gene TRBJ2-3; 8 bases are a match to TRBD1. Germline lookup yields CDR1 LGHNA and CDR2 YSLEER. V shed 3 bases and J 1 base; nucleotides not matched to a gene: 6. The CDR3 extends over 16 amino acids. Here the CDR3 DNA reads TGCGCCAGCAGCCAGGACAGGGTATTGGGCACAGATACGCAGTATTTT. Protein sequence: CASSQDRVLGTDTQYF.